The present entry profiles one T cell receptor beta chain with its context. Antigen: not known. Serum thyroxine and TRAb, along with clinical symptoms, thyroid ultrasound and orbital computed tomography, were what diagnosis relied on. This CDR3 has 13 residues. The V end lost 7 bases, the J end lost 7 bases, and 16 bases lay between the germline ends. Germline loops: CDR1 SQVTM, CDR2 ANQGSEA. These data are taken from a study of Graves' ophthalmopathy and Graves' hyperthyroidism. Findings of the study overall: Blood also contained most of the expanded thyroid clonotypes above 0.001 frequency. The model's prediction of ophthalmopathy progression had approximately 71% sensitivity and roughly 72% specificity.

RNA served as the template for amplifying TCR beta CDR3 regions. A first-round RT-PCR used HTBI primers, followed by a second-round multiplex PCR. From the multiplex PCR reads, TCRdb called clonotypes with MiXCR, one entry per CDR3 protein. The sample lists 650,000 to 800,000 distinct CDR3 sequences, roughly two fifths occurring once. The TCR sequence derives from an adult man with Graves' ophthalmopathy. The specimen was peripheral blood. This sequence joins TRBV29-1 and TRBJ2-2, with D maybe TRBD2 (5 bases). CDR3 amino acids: CSAGLVADGELFF. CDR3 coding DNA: TGCAGCGCTGGACTCGTGGCGGACGGGGAGCTGTTTTTT.